Listed here are 12 T cell receptor beta chains from one sample, sequenced in a study of cytomegalovirus exposure and HLA in healthy donors. The PCR ran on 60 Vbeta and 13 Jbeta primers. TCRdb's copy holds only in-frame clones and misses some; the assay was immunoSEQ multiplex PCR. The sample lists approximately 160,000 clones, 60% to 85% occurring once. The sample consisted of PBMCs. The receptor set was obtained from a male donor in good health and CMV-seropositive.

The table lists this clone with a few counts. The V gene is TRBV5-1, the J gene TRBJ2-4, with 12 bases identical to TRBD2. The CDR3 contains 18 residues. Unmatched junction bases numbered 12, after V lost 7 bases and J lost 1 base. CDR1 SGHRS and CDR2 YFSETQ come from the germline V gene. The CDR3 sequence: CASSESSGGAVAKNIQYF. The CDR3 DNA reads as TGCGCCAGCTCGGAGTCTAGCGGGGGGGCCGTGGCCAAAAACATTCAGTACTTC.

V and J are TRBV19 and TRBJ1-1; D call uncertain. V gave up 5 bases and J gave up 1 base, with 8 bases separating them. CDR1 is LNHDA, CDR2 SQIVND, per germline (reference sequence). CDR3 size: 13 residues. The CDR3 nucleotides are TGTGCCAGTAGTTTAACGGGGAACACTGAAGCTTTCTTT. Translating gives CASSLTGNTEAFF. The full variable domain, rest sourced from reference TRBV19 and TRBJ1-1, is DGGITQSPKYLFRKEGQNVTLSCEQNLNHDAMYWYRQDPGQGLRLIYYSQIVNDFQKGDIAEGYSVSREKKESFPLTVTSAQKNPTAFYLCASSLTGNTEAFFGQGTRLTVV.

This clone has only a few counts. This sequence joins TRBV7-3 and TRBJ2-3; maybe TRBD2 (5 bases). Germline V CDR1 and CDR2: SGHTA, FQGTGA. V was shortened by 6 bases and J by 4 bases, with 11 bases between the two germline ends. This CDR3 comprises 13 residues. The CDR3 nucleotides are TGTGCCAGCAGTCGAAGTAGCGCAGATACGCAGTATTTT. Protein: CASSRSSADTQYF.

In this sample, this clone turned up once. CDR3 bases: TGTGCCAGCAGCGTAATCACAGACACTGAAGCTTTCTTT. Amino acids: CASSVITDTEAFF. This chain connects TRBV9 to TRBJ1-1; D is unresolved. CDR1 is SGDLS and CDR2 is YYNGEE in the germline V gene. Trimming left V 1 base short and J 3 bases short, with 7 bases between. There are 13 residues in the CDR3. The entire variable domain, with the rest obtained from reference TRBV9 and TRBJ1-1, is as follows: DSGVTQTPKHLITATGQRVTLRCSPRSGDLSVYWYQQSLDQGLQFLIQYYNGEERAKGNILERFSAQQFPDLHSELNLSSLELGDSALYFCASSVITDTEAFFGQGTRLTVV.

This clone was seen only a few times. The chain recombines TRBV27 with TRBJ1-5; D unclear. V was shortened by 4 bases and J by 5 bases, with 9 bases between the two germline ends. CDR3 length: 13 amino acids. CDR1 is MNHEY and CDR2 is SMNVEV in the germline V gene (reference sequence). In DNA, the CDR3 is TGTGCCAGCAGTTCTGAGGGAGATCAGCCCCAGCATTTT. This codes for CASSSEGDQPQHF.

The chain links TRBV7-9 to TRBJ2-7, with 9 bases fitting TRBD1. V lost 5 bases to trimming and J lost 6 bases; unmatched junction nucleotides: 11. There are 15 residues in the CDR3. The germline V gene has CDR1 SEHNR and CDR2 FQNEAQ (reference sequence). CDR3 bases: TGTGCCAGCAGCCACCGCCGGGACAGGGTGTGCGAGCAGTACTTC. It encodes CASSHRRDRVCEQYF.

The gene calls are TRBV1 and TRBJ2-7; the table's TRBD1 call for D was not verified on the DNA. TRBV1 is a pseudogene locus. This CDR3 spans 18 amino acids. The CDR3, as DNA: TGCACCAGCAGCCAAGCGGAAGGACGGACAGGGCCCTCCTACGAGCAGTACTTC. Translation gives CTSSQAEGRTGPSYEQYF.

V usage is TRBV5-1 and J usage is TRBJ2-3; no clear D gene. V lost 4 bases and J 1 base, leaving 13 bases between the germline ends. This CDR3 comprises 15 residues. Germline CDR1 is SGHRS and CDR2 is YFSETQ. CDR3 amino acids: CASSPVSVGTDTQYF. The CDR3 bases are TGCGCCAGCAGCCCGGTCTCGGTGGGCACAGATACGCAGTATTTT.

The rearrangement links TRBV19 to TRBJ1-1, with 8 positions matching TRBD1. The ends lost 2 bases at V and 6 bases at J; junction bases unmatched: 2. This CDR3 has 13 residues. Germline loops: CDR1 LNHDA, CDR2 SQIVND (reference sequence). The CDR3 DNA follows: TGTGCCAGTAGTATACAACAGGGGGCTGAAGCTTTCTTT. Encoded protein: CASSIQQGAEAFF.

This clone was seen more than once but under ten times. The rearrangement uses TRBV30 and TRBJ2-7; 8 bases fit TRBD1. The J segment lost 3 bases and the V segment lost 2 bases, leaving 6 bases of the junction unmatched. Germline V gene data show CDR1 as GTSNPN and CDR2 as SVGIG (reference sequence). The CDR3 sequence is 14 residues long. CDR3 coding DNA: TGTGCCTGGAGTACCCGGGACAGGAGCTACGAGCAGTACTTC. Amino acid sequence: CAWSTRDRSYEQYF. The whole variable domain, filled in from reference TRBV30 and TRBJ2-7, reads SQTIHQWPATLVQPVGSPLSLECTVEGTSNPNLYWYRQAAGRGLQLLFYSVGIGQISSEVPQNLSASRPQDRQFILSSKKLLLSDSGFYLCAWSTRDRSYEQYFGPGTRLTVT.

J is TRBJ1-2 and V is TRBV2; 9 bases fit TRBD1. The CDR3 is made up of 15 amino acids. J gave up 8 bases and V 4 bases, and 11 bases lay outside the gene matches. The germline V gene has CDR1 SNHLY and CDR2 FYNNEI. CDR3 sequence reads: CASSGSGTGLGGYTF. The CDR3, as DNA: TGTGCCAGCAGTGGTTCGGGGACAGGGTTGGGGGGCTACACCTTC.

J is TRBJ2-7 and V is TRBV10-3; D call uncertain. Germline loops: CDR1 ENHRY, CDR2 SYGVKD. Trimming removed 2 bases from V and 8 bases from J, with 22 bases in between. The length of the CDR3 is 16 residues. DNA for the CDR3: TGTGCCATCAGTGAGGAGGTCGTCAGACCACCTACGCAGCAGTACTTC. Translated: CAISEEVVRPPTQQYF.